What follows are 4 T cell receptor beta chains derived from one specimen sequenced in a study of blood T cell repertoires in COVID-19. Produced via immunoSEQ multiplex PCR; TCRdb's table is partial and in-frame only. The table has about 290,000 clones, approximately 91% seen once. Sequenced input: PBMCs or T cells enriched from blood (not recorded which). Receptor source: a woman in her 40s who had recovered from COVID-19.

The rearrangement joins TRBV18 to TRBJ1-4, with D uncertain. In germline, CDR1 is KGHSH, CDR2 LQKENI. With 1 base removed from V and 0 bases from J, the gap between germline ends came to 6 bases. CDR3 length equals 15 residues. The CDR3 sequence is CASSPQTATNEKLFF. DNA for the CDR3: TGTGCCAGCTCACCACAAACAGCAACTAATGAAAAACTGTTTTTT.

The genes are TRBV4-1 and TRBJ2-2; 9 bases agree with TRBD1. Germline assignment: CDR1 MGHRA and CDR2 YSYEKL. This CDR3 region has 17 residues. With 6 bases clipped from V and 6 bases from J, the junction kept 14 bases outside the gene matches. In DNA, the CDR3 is TGCGCCAGCAGTTTTTCCCTGACAGGGGGTAACGCCGGGGAGCTGTTTTTT. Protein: CASSFSLTGGNAGELFF.

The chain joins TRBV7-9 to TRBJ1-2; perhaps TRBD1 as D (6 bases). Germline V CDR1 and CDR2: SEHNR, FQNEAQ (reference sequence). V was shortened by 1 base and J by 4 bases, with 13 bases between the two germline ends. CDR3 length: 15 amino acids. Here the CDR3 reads CASSLVAGAGYGYTF. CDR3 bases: TGTGCCAGCAGCTTAGTGGCAGGGGCTGGCTATGGCTACACCTTC.

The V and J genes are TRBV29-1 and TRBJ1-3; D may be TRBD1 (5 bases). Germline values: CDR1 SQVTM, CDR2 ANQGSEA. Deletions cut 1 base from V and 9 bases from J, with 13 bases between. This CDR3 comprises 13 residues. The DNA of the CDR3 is TGCAGCGTTGAAGTCCCAGGGCCTACCACCATATATTTT. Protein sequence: CSVEVPGPTTIYF.